The 13 T cell receptor beta chains presented below share a single source sample, sequenced in a study of regulatory T cells in long-lasting Graves disease. HTBI primers from iRepertoire and Arm-PCR of CDR3 regions yielded the TCR beta libraries. TCRdb re-called the multiplex PCR reads through MiXCR, storing one row per CDR3 protein. The repertoire has approximately 690,000 distinct CDR3 sequences, around 32% of them found once; the top ten carry 35% to 55%. Time point of the sample: persistent/refractory GD, antithyroid drugs over 5 years with positive TRAb. With RNA extracted from PBMCs as input, the TCR library was made. Sequenced here: peripheral blood mononuclear cells (PBMCs), sampled when the disease was refractory, from a patient treated with antithyroid drugs. All receptors derive from a female donor with Graves disease.

Turning to this clonotype: A read error is possible here, since a much larger clone lies one base away. The V call is TRBV7-9, the J call TRBJ1-5, with D hard to call. This CDR3 comprises 14 residues. The ends were cut back, 2 bases at V and 1 base at J, with 6 bases in the middle. Germline V gene lookup returns CDR1 SEHNR and CDR2 FQNEAQ (reference sequence). The CDR3 DNA is TGTGCCAGCAGCTTAATTGGGAGCAATCAGCCCCAGCATTTT. It is translated as CASSLIGSNQPQHF.

The J gene is TRBJ1-2, the V gene TRBV11-2; D gene uncertain. Trimming removed 5 bases at V and 5 bases at J, with 12 bases between. Germline values: CDR1 SGHAT, CDR2 FQNNGV. The CDR3 is 13 residues long. The CDR3 loop is CASSPGIGYGYTF. The CDR3 region has the DNA TGTGCCAGCAGCCCGGGGATTGGGTATGGCTACACCTTC.

The V and J genes are TRBV15 and TRBJ2-7; TRBD2 agrees at 10 bases. Trimming at V came to 4 bases and at J to 7 bases, leaving 13 bases not matched to a gene. Germline V gene data show CDR1 as LNHNV and CDR2 as YYDKDF (reference sequence). The length of the CDR3 is 16 residues. The CDR3 region is CATSTNRAGGPWEQYF. Written as DNA, the CDR3 is TGTGCCACCAGCACAAACCGAGCGGGAGGGCCTTGGGAGCAGTACTTC.

This clonotype has only one observation. This chain links TRBV20-1 with TRBJ1-5, with 8 bases aligning to TRBD1. The V gene end was trimmed by 1 base and the J gene end by 2 bases; junction bases not matched to a gene: 10. In germline, CDR1 is DFQATT, CDR2 SNEGSKA (reference sequence). The CDR3 is 17 amino acids. CDR3 bases: TGCAGTGCTAGAGGGGGACGCGGACAGGGAGGCAATCAGCCCCAGCATTTT. The encoded protein is CSARGGRGQGGNQPQHF.

Only a few counts were recorded for this clonotype. The chain carries TRBV2 and TRBJ2-2; 7 bases match TRBD1. V lost 6 bases to trimming and J lost 0 bases; unmatched junction nucleotides: 7. Germline V gene lookup returns CDR1 SNHLY and CDR2 FYNNEI. CDR3 length: 16 residues. CDR3: CASRQQGSSNTGELFF. CDR3 in DNA: TGTGCCAGCAGGCAACAGGGGTCCTCGAACACCGGGGAGCTGTTTTTT.

J is TRBJ2-3 and V is TRBV2, with 11 bases matching TRBD2. CDR3 length equals 16 residues. The germline V gene encodes CDR1 SNHLY and CDR2 FYNNEI. With 6 bases clipped from V and 0 bases from J, the junction kept 5 bases outside the gene matches. CDR3 amino acids: CASSGRLAGSTDTQYF. The CDR3 DNA is TGTGCCAGCAGCGGCAGACTAGCGGGGAGCACAGATACGCAGTATTTT.

This clonotype was picked up many times. V and J are TRBV27 and TRBJ1-2, with 7 bases that match TRBD1. Germline V lookup: CDR1 MNHEY, CDR2 SMNVEV (reference sequence). This CDR3 region has 15 residues. J was trimmed by 2 bases and V by 5 bases; bases with no gene match: 8. The CDR3 DNA reads as TGTGCCAGCAGTCTAAGACAGGGTATAAACTATGGCTACACCTTC. Encoded protein: CASSLRQGINYGYTF.

This clonotype was counted at least ten times. V is TRBV6-1 and J is TRBJ1-5; D remains unclear. There are 13 residues in the CDR3. Trimming removed 6 bases at V and 0 bases at J, with 6 bases between. CDR1 MNHNS and CDR2 SASEGT come from the germline V gene. Here the CDR3 reads CASSTDSNQPQHF. The CDR3, as DNA: TGTGCCAGCAGCACAGATAGCAATCAGCCCCAGCATTTT.

This clonotype was seen a handful of times. The chain combines TRBV12-3 or TRBV12-4 with TRBJ2-2, with 7 bases matching TRBD1. V gave up 5 bases and J gave up 4 bases; unmatched junction bases: 1. The CDR3 sequence is 13 residues long. The CDR3 loop reads CASSAGGTGELFF. CDR3 DNA sequence: TGTGCCAGCAGTGCAGGGGGCACCGGGGAGCTGTTTTTT.

This clonotype was seen a handful of times. This chain connects TRBV6-1 to TRBJ1-5; D might be TRBD1 (6 bases). CDR1 MNHNS and CDR2 SASEGT come from the germline V gene. The CDR3 runs to 13 residues. The germline V and J ends were trimmed by 4 bases and 7 bases, with 11 bases remaining between them. The CDR3 DNA reads as TGTGCCAGCAGTGTTGGGACATCCCAGCCCCAGCATTTT. This translates into CASSVGTSQPQHF.

The CDR3 here is CASSHMALSNSPLHF. Written as DNA, the CDR3 is TGTGCCAGCAGCCACATGGCCCTCTCTAATTCACCCCTCCACTTT. The rearrangement links TRBV3-1 to TRBJ1-6; D is undetermined. The germline V gene encodes CDR1 LGHDT and CDR2 YNNKEL (reference sequence). Trimming removed 3 bases at V and 6 bases at J, with 12 bases between. CDR3 length: 15 amino acids.

The V gene is TRBV10-3, the J gene TRBJ1-1, with 9 nucleotides matching TRBD1. This CDR3 contains 15 residues. Germline V gene data show CDR1 as ENHRY and CDR2 as SYGVKD. With 2 bases clipped from V and 5 bases from J, the junction kept 6 bases outside the gene matches. CDR3 nucleotides: TGTGCCATCAGTGAGGCCGGGACAGGGTGGACTGAAGCTTTCTTT. Its translation: CAISEAGTGWTEAFF.

The rearrangement links TRBV10-3 to TRBJ1-6; no reliable D call. Deletions cut 0 bases from V and 6 bases from J, with 9 bases between. The germline V gene has CDR1 ENHRY and CDR2 SYGVKD. The CDR3 spans 15 residues. CDR3 amino acids: CAISESDRPNSPLHF. The CDR3, as DNA: TGTGCCATCAGTGAGTCGGACCGCCCTAATTCACCCCTCCACTTT.